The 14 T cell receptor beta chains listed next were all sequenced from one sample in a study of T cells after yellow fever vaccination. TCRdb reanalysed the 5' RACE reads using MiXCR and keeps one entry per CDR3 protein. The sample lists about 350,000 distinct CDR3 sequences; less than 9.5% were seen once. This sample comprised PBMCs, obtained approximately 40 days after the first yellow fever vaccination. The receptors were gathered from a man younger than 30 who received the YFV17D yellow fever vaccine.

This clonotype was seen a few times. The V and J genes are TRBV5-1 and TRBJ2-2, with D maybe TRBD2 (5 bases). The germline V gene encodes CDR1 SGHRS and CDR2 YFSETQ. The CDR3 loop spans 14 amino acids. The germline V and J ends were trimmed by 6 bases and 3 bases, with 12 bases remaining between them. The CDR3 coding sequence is TGCGCCAGCAACCCTCCAGCGGACACCGGGGAGCTGTTTTTT. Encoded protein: CASNPPADTGELFF.

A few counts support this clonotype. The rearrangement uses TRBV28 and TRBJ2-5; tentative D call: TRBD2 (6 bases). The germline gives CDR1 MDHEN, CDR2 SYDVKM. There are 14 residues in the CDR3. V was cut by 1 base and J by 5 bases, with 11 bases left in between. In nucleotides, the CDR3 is TGTGCCAGCAGTTTATTTGGGAGGCCTGAGACCCAGTACTTC. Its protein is CASSLFGRPETQYF.

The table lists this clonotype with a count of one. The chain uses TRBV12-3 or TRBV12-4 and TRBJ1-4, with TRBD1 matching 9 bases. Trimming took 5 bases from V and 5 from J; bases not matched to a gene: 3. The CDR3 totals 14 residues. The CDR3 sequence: CASSTGQGNEKLFF. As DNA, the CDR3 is TGTGCCAGCAGTACAGGACAGGGGAATGAAAAACTGTTTTTT.

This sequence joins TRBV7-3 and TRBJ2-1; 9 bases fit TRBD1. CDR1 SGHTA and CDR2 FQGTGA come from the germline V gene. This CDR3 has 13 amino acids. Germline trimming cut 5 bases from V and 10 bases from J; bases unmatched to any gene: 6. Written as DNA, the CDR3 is TGTGCCAGCAGCCTACAGGGGGCCAGCGAGCAGTTCTTC. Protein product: CASSLQGASEQFF.

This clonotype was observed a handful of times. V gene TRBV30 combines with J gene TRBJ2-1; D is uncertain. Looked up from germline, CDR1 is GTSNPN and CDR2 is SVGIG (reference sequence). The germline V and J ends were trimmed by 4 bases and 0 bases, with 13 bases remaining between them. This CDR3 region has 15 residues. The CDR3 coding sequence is TGTGCCTGGAAGGCCTACAAGAGCTCCTACAATGAGCAGTTCTTC. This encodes CAWKAYKSSYNEQFF.

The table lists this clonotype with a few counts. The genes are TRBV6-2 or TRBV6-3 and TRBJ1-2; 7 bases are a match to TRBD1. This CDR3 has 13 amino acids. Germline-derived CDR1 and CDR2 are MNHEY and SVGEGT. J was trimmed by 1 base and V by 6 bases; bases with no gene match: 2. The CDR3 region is CASRGTVNYGYTF. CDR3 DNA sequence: TGTGCCAGCAGAGGGACAGTTAACTATGGCTACACCTTC.

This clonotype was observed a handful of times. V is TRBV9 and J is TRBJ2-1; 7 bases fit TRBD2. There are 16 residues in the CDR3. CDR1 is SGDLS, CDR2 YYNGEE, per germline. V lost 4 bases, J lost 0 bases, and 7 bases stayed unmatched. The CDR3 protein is CASSSRGVSSYNEQFF. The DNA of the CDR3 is TGTGCCAGCAGCTCACGGGGGGTAAGCTCCTACAATGAGCAGTTCTTC. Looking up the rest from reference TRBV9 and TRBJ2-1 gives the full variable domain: DSGVTQTPKHLITATGQRVTLRCSPRSGDLSVYWYQQSLDQGLQFLIQYYNGEERAKGNILERFSAQQFPDLHSELNLSSLELGDSALYFCASSSRGVSSYNEQFFGPGTRLTVL.

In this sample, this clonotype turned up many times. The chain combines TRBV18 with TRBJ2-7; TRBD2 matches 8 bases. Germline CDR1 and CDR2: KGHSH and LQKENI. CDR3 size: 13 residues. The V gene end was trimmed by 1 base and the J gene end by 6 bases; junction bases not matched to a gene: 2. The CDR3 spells CASSPLGGGEQYV. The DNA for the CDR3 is TGTGCCAGCTCACCACTCGGGGGGGGCGAGCAGTACGTC.

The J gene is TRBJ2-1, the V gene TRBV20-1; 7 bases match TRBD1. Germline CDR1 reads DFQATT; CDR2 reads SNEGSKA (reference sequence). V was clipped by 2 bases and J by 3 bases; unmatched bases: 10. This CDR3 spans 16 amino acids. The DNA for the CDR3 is TGCAGTGCTAGAAACCGTAACAGGGGCCTCTACAATGAGCAGTTCTTC. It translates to CSARNRNRGLYNEQFF.

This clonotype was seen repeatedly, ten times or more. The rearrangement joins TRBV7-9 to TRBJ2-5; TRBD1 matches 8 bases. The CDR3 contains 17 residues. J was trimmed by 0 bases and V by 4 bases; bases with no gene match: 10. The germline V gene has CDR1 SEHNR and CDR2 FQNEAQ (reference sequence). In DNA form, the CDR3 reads TGTGCCAGCAGCTCCGGCGTAAGACAGGGGTACCAAGAGACCCAGTACTTC. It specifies CASSSGVRQGYQETQYF. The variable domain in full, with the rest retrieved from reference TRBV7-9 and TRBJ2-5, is DTGVSQNPRHKITKRGQNVTFRCDPISEHNRLYWYRQTLGQGPEFLTYFQNEAQLEKSRLLSDRFSAERPKGSFSTLEIQRTEQGDSAMYLCASSSGVRQGYQETQYFGPGTRLLVL.

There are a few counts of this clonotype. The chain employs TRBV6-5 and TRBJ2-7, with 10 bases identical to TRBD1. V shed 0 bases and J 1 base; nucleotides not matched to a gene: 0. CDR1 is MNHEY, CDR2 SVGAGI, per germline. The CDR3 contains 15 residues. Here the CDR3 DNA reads TGTGCCAGCAGTTACTCGGGACAGGGGTCCTACGAGCAGTACTTC. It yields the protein CASSYSGQGSYEQYF.

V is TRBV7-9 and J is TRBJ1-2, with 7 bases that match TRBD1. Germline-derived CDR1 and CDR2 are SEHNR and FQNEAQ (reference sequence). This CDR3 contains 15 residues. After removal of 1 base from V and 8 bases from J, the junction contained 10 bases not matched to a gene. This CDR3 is CASSLDGQGVYGYTF. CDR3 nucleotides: TGTGCCAGCAGCTTAGACGGGCAGGGGGTTTACGGCTACACCTTC.

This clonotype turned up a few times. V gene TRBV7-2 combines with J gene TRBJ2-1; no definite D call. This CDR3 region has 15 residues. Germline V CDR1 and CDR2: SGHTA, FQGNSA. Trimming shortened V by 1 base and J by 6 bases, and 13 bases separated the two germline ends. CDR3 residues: CASSLEARMGNEQFF. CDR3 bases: TGTGCCAGCAGCTTAGAAGCGAGGATGGGCAATGAGCAGTTCTTC.

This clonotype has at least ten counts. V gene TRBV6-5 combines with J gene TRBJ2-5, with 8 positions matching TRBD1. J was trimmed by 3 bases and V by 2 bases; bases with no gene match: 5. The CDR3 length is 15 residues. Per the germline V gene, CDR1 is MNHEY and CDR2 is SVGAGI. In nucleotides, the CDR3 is TGTGCCAGCAGTTACCTCGGGACAGGAGAAGAGACCCAGTACTTC. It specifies CASSYLGTGEETQYF.